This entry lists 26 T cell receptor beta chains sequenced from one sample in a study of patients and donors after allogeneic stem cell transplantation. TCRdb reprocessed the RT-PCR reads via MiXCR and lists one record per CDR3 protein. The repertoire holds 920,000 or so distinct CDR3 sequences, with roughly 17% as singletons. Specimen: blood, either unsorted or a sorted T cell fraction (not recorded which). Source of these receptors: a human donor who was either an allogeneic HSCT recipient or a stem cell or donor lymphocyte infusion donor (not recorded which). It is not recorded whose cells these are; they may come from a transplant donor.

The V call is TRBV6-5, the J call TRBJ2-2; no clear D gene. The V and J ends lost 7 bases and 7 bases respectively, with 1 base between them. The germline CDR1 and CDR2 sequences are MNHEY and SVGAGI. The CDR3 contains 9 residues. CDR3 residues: CASIGELFF. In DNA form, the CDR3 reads TGTGCCAGCATCGGGGAGCTGTTTTTT.

The CDR3 here is CASSPHRGLSTDTQYF. CDR3 DNA: TGTGCCAGCAGCCCTCACAGGGGCCTAAGCACAGATACGCAGTATTTT. The J gene is TRBJ2-3, the V gene TRBV27, with 7 bases identical to TRBD1. In germline, CDR1 is MNHEY, CDR2 SMNVEV (reference sequence). The J segment lost 0 bases and the V segment lost 6 bases, leaving 9 bases of the junction unmatched. CDR3 length: 16 amino acids.

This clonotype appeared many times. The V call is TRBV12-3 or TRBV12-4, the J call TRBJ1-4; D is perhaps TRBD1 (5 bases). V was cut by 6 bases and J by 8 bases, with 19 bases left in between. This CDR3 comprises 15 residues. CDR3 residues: CASSLGTSSEEKLFF. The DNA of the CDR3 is TGTGCCAGCAGCCTAGGGACCTCAAGTGAAGAAAAACTGTTTTTT.

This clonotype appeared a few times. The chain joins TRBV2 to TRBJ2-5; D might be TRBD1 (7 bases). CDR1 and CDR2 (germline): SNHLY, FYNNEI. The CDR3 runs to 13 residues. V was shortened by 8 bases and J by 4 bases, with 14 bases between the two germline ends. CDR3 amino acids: CASHRGGGETQYF. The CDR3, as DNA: TGTGCCAGCCACAGGGGAGGAGGAGAGACCCAGTACTTC.

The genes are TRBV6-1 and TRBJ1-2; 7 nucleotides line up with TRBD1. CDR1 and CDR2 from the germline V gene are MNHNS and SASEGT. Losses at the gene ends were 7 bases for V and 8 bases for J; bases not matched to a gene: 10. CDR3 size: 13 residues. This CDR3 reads CASTRQGLNGYTF. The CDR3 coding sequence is TGTGCCAGCACCCGACAGGGATTAAACGGCTACACCTTC.

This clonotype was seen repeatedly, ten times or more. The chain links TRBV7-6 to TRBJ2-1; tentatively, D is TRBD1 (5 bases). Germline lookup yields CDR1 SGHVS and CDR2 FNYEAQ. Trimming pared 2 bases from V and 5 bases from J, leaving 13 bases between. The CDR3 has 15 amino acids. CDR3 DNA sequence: TGTGCCAGCAGCTTAAGGGGCCGTGGGCACAATGAGCAGTTCTTC. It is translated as CASSLRGRGHNEQFF.

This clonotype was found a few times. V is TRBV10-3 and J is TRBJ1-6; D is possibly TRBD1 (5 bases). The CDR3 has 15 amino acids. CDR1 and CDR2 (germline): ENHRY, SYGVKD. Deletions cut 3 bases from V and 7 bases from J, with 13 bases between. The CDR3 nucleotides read TGTGCCATCAGTGACCGGGACTCTGGGAATTCACCCCTCCACTTT. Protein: CAISDRDSGNSPLHF.

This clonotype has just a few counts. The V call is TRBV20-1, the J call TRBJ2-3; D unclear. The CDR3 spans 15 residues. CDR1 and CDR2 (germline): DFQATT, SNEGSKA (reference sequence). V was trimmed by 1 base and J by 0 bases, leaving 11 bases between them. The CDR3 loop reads CSARALGSSTDTQYF. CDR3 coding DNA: TGCAGTGCTAGAGCTTTGGGGTCTAGCACAGATACGCAGTATTTT.

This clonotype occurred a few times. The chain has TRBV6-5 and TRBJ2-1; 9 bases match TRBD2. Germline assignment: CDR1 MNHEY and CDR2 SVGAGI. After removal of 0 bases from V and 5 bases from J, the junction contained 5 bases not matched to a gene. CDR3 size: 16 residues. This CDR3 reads CASSYSPSGGHNEQFF. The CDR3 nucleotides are TGTGCCAGCAGTTACTCGCCCAGCGGGGGGCACAATGAGCAGTTCTTC.

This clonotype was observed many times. The CDR3 is CASSFLGRASYNEQFF. CDR3 DNA sequence: TGTGCCAGCAGTTTTTTGGGCAGGGCATCTTACAATGAGCAGTTCTTC. The chain has TRBV12-3 or TRBV12-4 and TRBJ2-1, with a weak D call TRBD1 (5 bases). This CDR3 comprises 16 residues. Trimming took off 3 bases at V and 4 bases at J, with 16 bases between the two ends.

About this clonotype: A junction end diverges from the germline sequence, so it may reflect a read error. The DNA of the CDR3 is TGTGCTAGCAGCCCGAGCTCGAGCACAGATACGCAGTATTTT. This sequence encodes CASSPSSSTDTQYF. The chain recombines TRBV7-7 with TRBJ2-3; no definite D call. Germline CDR1 reads SSHAT; CDR2 reads FNYEAQ (reference sequence). This CDR3 has 14 residues.

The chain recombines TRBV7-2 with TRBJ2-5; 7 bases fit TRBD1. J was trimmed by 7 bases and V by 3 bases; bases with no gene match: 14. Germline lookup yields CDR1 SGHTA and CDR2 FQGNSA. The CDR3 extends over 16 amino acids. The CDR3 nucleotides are TGTGCCAGCAGCTTCGGTGGCAGGGGGTCCGGCGGGACCCAGTACTTC. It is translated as CASSFGGRGSGGTQYF. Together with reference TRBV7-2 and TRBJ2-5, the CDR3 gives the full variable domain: GAGVSQSPSNKVTEKGKDVELRCDPISGHTALYWYRQSLGQGLEFLIYFQGNSAPDKSGLPSDRFSAERTGGSVSTLTIQRTQQEDSAVYLCASSFGGRGSGGTQYFGPGTRLLVL.

CDR3 region: CASSPERQEGTGELFF. CDR3 nucleotides: TGTGCCAGCAGCCCCGAACGACAGGAAGGGACCGGGGAGCTGTTTTTT. The chain combines TRBV7-9 with TRBJ2-2, with TRBD1 as a possible D gene (6 bases). Germline assignment: CDR1 SEHNR and CDR2 FQNEAQ (reference sequence). Trimming took 5 bases from V and 5 from J, leaving 18 bases between them. The CDR3 runs 16 residues. Based on the CDR3 plus reference TRBV7-9 and TRBJ2-2, the full variable domain is DTGVSQNPRHKITKRGQNVTFRCDPISEHNRLYWYRQTLGQGPEFLTYFQNEAQLEKSRLLSDRFSAERPKGSFSTLEIQRTEQGDSAMYLCASSPERQEGTGELFFGEGSRLTVL.

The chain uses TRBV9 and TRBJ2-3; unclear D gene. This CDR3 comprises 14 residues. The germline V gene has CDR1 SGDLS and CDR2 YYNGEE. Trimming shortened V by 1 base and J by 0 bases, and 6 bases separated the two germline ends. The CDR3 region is CASSVLGSTDTQYF. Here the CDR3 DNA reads TGTGCCAGCAGCGTACTTGGAAGCACAGATACGCAGTATTTT.

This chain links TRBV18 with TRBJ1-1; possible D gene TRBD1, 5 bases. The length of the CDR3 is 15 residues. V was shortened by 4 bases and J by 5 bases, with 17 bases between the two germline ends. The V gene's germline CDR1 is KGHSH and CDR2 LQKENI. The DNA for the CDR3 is TGTGCCAGCTCACTGGGAGCGGGACGGTCAACTGAAGCTTTCTTT. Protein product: CASSLGAGRSTEAFF. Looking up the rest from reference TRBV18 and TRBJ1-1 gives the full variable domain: NAGVMQNPRHLVRRRGQEARLRCSPMKGHSHVYWYRQLPEEGLKFMVYLQKENIIDESGMPKERFSAEFPKEGPSILRIQQVVRGDSAAYFCASSLGAGRSTEAFFGQGTRLTVV.

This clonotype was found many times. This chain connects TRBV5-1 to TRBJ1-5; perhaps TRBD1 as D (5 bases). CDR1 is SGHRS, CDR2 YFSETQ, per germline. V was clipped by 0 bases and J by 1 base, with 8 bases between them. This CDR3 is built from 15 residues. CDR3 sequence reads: CASSLAGTSNQPQHF. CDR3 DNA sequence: TGCGCCAGCAGCTTGGCAGGGACGAGCAATCAGCCCCAGCATTTT.

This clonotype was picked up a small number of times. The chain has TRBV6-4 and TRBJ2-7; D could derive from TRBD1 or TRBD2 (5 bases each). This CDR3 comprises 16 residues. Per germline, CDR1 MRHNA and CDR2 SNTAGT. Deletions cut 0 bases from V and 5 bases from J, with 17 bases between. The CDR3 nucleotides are TGTGCCAGCAGTGACTCTTGGGGGTCTTCTTTAAACGAGCAGTACTTC. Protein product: CASSDSWGSSLNEQYF.

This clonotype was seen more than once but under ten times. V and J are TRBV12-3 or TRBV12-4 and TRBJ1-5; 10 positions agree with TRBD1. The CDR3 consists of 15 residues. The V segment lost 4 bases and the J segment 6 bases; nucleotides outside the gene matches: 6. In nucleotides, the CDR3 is TGTGCCAGCAGTTGGACAGGGGGAACTGGTCAGCCCCAGCATTTT. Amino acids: CASSWTGGTGQPQHF.

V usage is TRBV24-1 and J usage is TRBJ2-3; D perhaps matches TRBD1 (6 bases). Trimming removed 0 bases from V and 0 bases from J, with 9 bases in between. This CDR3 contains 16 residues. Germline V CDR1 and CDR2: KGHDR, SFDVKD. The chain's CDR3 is CATSDLGGPSTDTQYF. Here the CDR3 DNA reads TGTGCCACCAGTGATTTGGGGGGCCCTAGCACAGATACGCAGTATTTT.

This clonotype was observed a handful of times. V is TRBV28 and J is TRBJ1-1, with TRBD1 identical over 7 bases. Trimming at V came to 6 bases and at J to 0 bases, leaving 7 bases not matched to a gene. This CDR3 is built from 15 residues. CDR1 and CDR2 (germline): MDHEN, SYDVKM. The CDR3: CASRTGAIMNTEAFF. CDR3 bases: TGTGCCAGCAGAACAGGGGCAATAATGAACACTGAAGCTTTCTTT.

The CDR3 reads CASSQGYRAHQPQHF. CDR3 nucleotides: TGTGCCAGCAGCCAAGGGTACAGGGCTCATCAGCCCCAGCATTTT. This rearrangement joins TRBV3-1 to TRBJ1-5, with D possibly TRBD1 on 6 matching bases. Between the trimmed V and J ends, which lost 1 base and 5 bases, there was a span of 12 bases. The CDR3 has 15 amino acids. In germline, CDR1 is LGHDT, CDR2 YNNKEL (reference sequence).

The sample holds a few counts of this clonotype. CDR3 amino acids: CASSHQSWTFQDEQYF. CDR3 coding DNA: TGTGCCAGCAGTCATCAGAGCTGGACTTTTCAGGACGAGCAGTACTTC. The V and J genes are TRBV6-1 and TRBJ2-7; possible D gene TRBD2, 5 bases. Trimming stripped 5 bases from V and 5 bases from J, with 22 bases between. The CDR3 is made up of 16 amino acids. In germline, CDR1 is MNHNS, CDR2 SASEGT.

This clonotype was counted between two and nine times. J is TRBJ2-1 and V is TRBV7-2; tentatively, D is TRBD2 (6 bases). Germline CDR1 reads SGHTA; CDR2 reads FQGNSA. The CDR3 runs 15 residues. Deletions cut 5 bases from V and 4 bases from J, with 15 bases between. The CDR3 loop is CASSPAGRPYNEQFF. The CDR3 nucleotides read TGTGCCAGCAGCCCAGCGGGTCGACCTTACAATGAGCAGTTCTTC.

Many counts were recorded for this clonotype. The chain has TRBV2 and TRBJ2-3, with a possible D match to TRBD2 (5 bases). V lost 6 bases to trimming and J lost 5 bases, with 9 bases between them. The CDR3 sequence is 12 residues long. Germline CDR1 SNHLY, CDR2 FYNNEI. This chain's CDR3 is CASRPRGDTQYF. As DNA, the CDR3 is TGTGCCAGCAGACCTCGGGGAGATACGCAGTATTTT.

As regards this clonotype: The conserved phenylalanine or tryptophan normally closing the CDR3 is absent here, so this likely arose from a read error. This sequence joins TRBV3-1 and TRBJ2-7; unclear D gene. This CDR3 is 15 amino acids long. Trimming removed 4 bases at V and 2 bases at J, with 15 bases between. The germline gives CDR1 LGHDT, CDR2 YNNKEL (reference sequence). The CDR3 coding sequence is TGTGCCAGCAGCCCCCCCTCGTTTCAAACCTACGAGCAGTACTCC. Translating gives CASSPPSFQTYEQYS.

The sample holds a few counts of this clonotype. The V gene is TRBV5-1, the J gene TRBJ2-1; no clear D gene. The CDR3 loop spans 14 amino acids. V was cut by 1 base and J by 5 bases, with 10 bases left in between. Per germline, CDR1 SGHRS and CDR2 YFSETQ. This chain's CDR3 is CASSLKVPDNEQFF. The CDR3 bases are TGCGCCAGCAGCTTGAAGGTTCCCGACAATGAGCAGTTCTTC.